The 7 T cell receptor beta chains presented below share a single source sample, sequenced in a study of regulatory T cells in long-lasting Graves disease. The time point here: newly diagnosed GD, antithyroid drugs for less than 3 months. Scientists built the TCR library using RNA that was extracted from PBMCs. Libraries of TCR beta came from iRepertoire HTBI primers plus Arm-PCR of CDR3 regions. TCRdb redid the calling of the multiplex PCR reads with MiXCR, one entry per CDR3 protein. Here the sample spans under 250,000 distinct CDR3 sequences, around 21% being singletons. Sequencing used peripheral blood mononuclear cells (PBMCs), obtained at new diagnosis, from a patient treated with antithyroid drugs. The receptor source for this set is a female donor with Graves disease.

This clonotype was observed many times. CDR3 DNA sequence: TGTGCCAGCAGCTTAGGCGAGAGGTCTAATGAAAAACTGTTTTTT. Its translation is CASSLGERSNEKLFF. The rearrangement uses TRBV7-2 and TRBJ1-4; the D is unclear. The V gene lost 1 base and the J gene lost 3 bases, with 9 bases spanning the gap. This CDR3 is 15 amino acids long. Germline-derived CDR1 and CDR2 are SGHTA and FQGNSA. The variable domain in full, with the rest retrieved from reference TRBV7-2 and TRBJ1-4, is GAGVSQSPSNKVTEKGKDVELRCDPISGHTALYWYRQSLGQGLEFLIYFQGNSAPDKSGLPSDRFSAERTGGSVSTLTIQRTQQEDSAVYLCASSLGERSNEKLFFGSGTQLSVL.

This clonotype was seen repeatedly, ten times or more. V and J are TRBV12-3 or TRBV12-4 and TRBJ1-1; maybe TRBD1 (5 bases). The ends were cut back, 7 bases at V and 4 bases at J, with 10 bases in the middle. The CDR3 loop spans 12 amino acids. The CDR3 nucleotides read TGTGCCAGCACGACCGGGGGCACTGAAGCTTTCTTT. Translation: CASTTGGTEAFF.

This clonotype has just a few counts. V usage is TRBV11-3 and J usage is TRBJ2-6; weak D call: TRBD2 (5 bases). The CDR3 covers 16 residues. The germline V gene has CDR1 SGHNT and CDR2 YENEEA. The V end lost 5 bases, the J end lost 0 bases, and 11 bases lay between the germline ends. The CDR3 DNA sequence: TGTGCCAGCAGCGGACGCGAGGGCTCTGGGGCCAACGTCCTGACTTTC. Its translation is CASSGREGSGANVLTF.

This clonotype was recorded many times. This chain links TRBV3-1 with TRBJ2-3, with D perhaps matching TRBD1 or TRBD2 (5 bases each). This CDR3 is built from 16 residues. CDR1 is LGHDT, CDR2 YNNKEL, per germline (reference sequence). V gave up 0 bases and J gave up 8 bases, with 18 bases separating them. In nucleotides, the CDR3 is TGTGCCAGCAGCCAAGATTCGGGGCCGGGGCACGGTACGCAGTATTTT. This encodes CASSQDSGPGHGTQYF.

A few counts support this clonotype. V and J are TRBV20-1 and TRBJ2-7, with TRBD2 as a possible D gene (6 bases). The ends were cut back, 3 bases at V and 5 bases at J, with 8 bases in the middle. The CDR3 extends over 11 amino acids. Germline loops: CDR1 DFQATT, CDR2 SNEGSKA (reference sequence). CDR3 residues: CSASSGDEQYF. The CDR3 bases are TGCAGTGCTAGTTCGGGGGACGAGCAGTACTTC.

The chain couples TRBV7-2 to TRBJ2-7, with TRBD2 identical over 7 bases. This CDR3 has 14 residues. With V trimmed by 1 base and J by 4 bases, 4 bases remained unmatched. The germline gives CDR1 SGHTA, CDR2 FQGNSA. CDR3 nucleotide sequence: TGTGCCAGCAGCTTAGACGGGGGGTTGTACGAGCAGTACTTC. Translation gives CASSLDGGLYEQYF.

There are many counts of this clonotype. The chain joins TRBV7-6 to TRBJ2-1; TRBD2 agrees at 7 bases. The J segment lost 2 bases and the V segment lost 1 base, leaving 2 bases of the junction unmatched. Germline V gives CDR1 SGHVS, CDR2 FNYEAQ. The CDR3 runs to 15 residues. CDR3 amino acids: CASSLGLAAYNEQFF. The CDR3, as DNA: TGTGCCAGCAGCTTAGGTCTAGCGGCCTACAATGAGCAGTTCTTC.